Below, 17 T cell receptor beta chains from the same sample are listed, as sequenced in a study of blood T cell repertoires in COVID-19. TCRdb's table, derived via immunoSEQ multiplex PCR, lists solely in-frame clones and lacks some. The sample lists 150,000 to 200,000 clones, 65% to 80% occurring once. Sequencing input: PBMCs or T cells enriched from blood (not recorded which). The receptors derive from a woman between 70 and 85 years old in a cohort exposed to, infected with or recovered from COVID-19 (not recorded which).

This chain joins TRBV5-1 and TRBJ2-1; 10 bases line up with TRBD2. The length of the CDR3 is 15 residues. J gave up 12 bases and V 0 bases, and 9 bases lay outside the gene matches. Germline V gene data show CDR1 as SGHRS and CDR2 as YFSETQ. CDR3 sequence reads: CASSLELAGVQRQFF. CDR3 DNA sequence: TGCGCCAGCAGCTTGGAGCTAGCGGGAGTCCAACGGCAGTTCTTC.

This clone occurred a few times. The CDR3 DNA reads TGTGCCAGCAGGGGGACAGGGGGCGACACTGAAGCTTTCTTT. It is translated as CASRGTGGDTEAFF. The rearrangement links TRBV28 to TRBJ1-1; TRBD1 aligns across 12 bases. CDR3 size: 14 residues. V dropped 6 bases and J dropped 3; count of bases not matched to a gene: 2. Germline CDR1 reads MDHEN; CDR2 reads SYDVKM.

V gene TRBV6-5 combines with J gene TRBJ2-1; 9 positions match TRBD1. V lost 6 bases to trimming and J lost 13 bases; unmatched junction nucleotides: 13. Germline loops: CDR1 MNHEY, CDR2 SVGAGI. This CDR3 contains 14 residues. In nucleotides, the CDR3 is TGTGCCAGCAGCAACTTTGGACAGGGGAAACAACAGTTCTTC. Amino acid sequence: CASSNFGQGKQQFF.

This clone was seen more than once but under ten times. The CDR3 sequence: CASSQQGALDTQYF. CDR3 bases: TGCGCCAGCAGCCAACAGGGGGCGTTAGATACGCAGTATTTT. The chain employs TRBV4-3 and TRBJ2-3, with 8 bases lining up with TRBD1. The CDR3 is 14 amino acids. V dropped 2 bases and J dropped 5; count of bases not matched to a gene: 3. Germline CDR1 reads LGHNA; CDR2 reads YSLEER.

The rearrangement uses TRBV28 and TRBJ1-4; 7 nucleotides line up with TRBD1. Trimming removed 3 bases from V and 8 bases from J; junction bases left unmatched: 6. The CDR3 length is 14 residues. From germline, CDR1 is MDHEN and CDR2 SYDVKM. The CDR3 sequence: CASSLGGQQEKLFF. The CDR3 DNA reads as TGTGCCAGCAGTTTGGGGGGACAGCAGGAAAAACTGTTTTTT. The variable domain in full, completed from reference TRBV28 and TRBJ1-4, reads DVKVTQSSRYLVKRTGEKVFLECVQDMDHENMFWYRQDPGLGLRLIYFSYDVKMKEKGDIPEGYSVSREKKERFSLILESASTNQTSMYLCASSLGGQQEKLFFGSGTQLSVL.

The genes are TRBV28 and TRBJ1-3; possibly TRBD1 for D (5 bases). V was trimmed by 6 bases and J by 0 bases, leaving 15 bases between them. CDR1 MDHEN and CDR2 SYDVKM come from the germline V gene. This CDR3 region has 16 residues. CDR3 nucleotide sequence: TGTGCCAGCAGCCGGCTCGGACAAATCTCTGGAAACACCATATATTTT. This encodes CASSRLGQISGNTIYF. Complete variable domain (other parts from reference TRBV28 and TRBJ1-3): DVKVTQSSRYLVKRTGEKVFLECVQDMDHENMFWYRQDPGLGLRLIYFSYDVKMKEKGDIPEGYSVSREKKERFSLILESASTNQTSMYLCASSRLGQISGNTIYFGEGSWLTVV.

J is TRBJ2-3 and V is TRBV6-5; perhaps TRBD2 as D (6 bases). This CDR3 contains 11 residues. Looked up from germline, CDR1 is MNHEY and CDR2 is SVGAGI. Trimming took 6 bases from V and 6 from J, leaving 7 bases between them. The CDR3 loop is CASSRGDTQYF. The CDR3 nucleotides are TGTGCCAGCAGCCGGGGGGATACGCAGTATTTT.

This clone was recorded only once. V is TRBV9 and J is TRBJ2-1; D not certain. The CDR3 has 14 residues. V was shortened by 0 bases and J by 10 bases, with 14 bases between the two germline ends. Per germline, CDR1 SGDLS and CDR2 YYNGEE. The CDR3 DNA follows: TGTGCCAGCAGCGTAGCGGTCCACCAATCCGAGCAGTTCTTC. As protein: CASSVAVHQSEQFF.

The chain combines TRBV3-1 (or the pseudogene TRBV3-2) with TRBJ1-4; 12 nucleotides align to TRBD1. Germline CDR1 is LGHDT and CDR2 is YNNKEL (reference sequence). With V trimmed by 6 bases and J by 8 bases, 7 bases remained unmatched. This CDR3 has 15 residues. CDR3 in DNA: TGTGCCAGCAGACTGGGACAGGGGGCGCGGGAAAAACTGTTTTTT. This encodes CASRLGQGAREKLFF.

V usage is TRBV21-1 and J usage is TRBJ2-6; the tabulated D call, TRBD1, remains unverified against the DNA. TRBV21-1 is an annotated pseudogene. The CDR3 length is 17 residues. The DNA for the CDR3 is TGTGCCAGCACCGGACAGGCGGGAAACTCTGGGGCCAACGTCCTGACTTTC. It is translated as CASTGQAGNSGANVLTF.

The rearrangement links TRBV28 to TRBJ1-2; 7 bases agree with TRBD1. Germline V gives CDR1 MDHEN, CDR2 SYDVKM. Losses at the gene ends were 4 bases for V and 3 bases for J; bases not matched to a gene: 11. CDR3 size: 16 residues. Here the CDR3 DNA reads TGTGCCAGCAGTTCCCGAGGGGGCGCCTGGGACTATGGCTACACCTTC. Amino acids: CASSSRGGAWDYGYTF.

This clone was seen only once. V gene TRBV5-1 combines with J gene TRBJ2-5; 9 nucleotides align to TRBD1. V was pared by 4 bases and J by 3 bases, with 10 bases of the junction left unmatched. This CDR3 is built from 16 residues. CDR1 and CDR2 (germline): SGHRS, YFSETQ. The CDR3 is CASSPGTGWREETQYF. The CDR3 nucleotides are TGCGCCAGCAGCCCCGGGACAGGGTGGCGCGAAGAGACCCAGTACTTC.

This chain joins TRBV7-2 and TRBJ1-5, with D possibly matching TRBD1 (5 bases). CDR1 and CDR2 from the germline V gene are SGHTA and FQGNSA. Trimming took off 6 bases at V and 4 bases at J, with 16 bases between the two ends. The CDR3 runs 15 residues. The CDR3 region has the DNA TGTGCCAGCAGTCAGCGGGCGGGGGGAAATCAGCCCCAGCATTTT. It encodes CASSQRAGGNQPQHF.

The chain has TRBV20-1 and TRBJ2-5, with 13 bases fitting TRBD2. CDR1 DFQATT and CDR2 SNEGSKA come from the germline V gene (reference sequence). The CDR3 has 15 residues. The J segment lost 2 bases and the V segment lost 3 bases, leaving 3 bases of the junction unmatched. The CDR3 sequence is CSASRLAGGQETQYF. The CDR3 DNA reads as TGCAGTGCTAGTAGACTAGCGGGAGGTCAAGAGACCCAGTACTTC.

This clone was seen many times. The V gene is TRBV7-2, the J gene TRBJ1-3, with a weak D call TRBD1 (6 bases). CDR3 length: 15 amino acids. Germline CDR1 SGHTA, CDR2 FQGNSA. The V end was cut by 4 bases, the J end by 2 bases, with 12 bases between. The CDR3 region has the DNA TGTGCCAGCAGCTCCCCAGCAGGGGCTGGAAACACCATATATTTT. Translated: CASSSPAGAGNTIYF.

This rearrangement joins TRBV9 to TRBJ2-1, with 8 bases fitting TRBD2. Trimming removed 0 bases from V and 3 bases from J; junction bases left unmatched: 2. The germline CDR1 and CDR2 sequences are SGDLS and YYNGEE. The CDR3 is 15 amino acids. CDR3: CASSVVGTSYNEQFF. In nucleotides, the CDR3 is TGTGCCAGCAGCGTAGTAGGGACTAGCTACAATGAGCAGTTCTTC.

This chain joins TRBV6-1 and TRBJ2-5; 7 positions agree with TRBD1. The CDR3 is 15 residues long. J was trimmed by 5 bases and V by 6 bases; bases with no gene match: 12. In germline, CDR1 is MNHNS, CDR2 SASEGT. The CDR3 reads CASRPGQLREETQYF. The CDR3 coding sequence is TGTGCCAGCAGACCGGGACAGTTAAGGGAGGAGACCCAGTACTTC.